Listed below are T cell receptor beta chains from one sample, sequenced in a study of CD8+ T cells in alopecia areata. The protocol was immunoSEQ multiplex PCR, while the TCRdb copy is restricted to in-frame clones and leaves out a portion. This table holds roughly 150,000 clones, roughly 50% found once. The sequenced sample consisted of CD4+ T cells sorted from blood. The receptors were sampled from a human donor in good health. Each CDR3 is given with its conserved first and last residue. A D gene is named only where the DNA matches it firmly. Clone size, where shown, is once, few, many, or a class for clones that have expanded.

TRBJ1-1 NA TRBV28 NA CASSFVGLNTEAFF TGTGCCAGCAGTTTTGTGGGGCTGAACACTGAAGCTTTCTTT
TRBJ2-4 NA TRBV29-1 NA CSVTRMNIQYF TGCAGCGTTACTAGAATGAACATTCAGTACTTC
TRBJ1-1 NA TRBV6-1 NA CASSVGGFTEAFF TGTGCCAGCAGTGTCGGGGGATTCACTGAAGCTTTCTTT
TRBJ2-7 NA TRBV5-1 NA CASSPGLVNYEQYF TGCGCCAGCAGCCCAGGATTGGTGAACTACGAGCAGTACTTC
TRBJ1-5 NA TRBV6-1 NA CASSDPPNQPQHF TGTGCCAGCAGTGATCCCCCGAATCAGCCCCAGCATTTT
TRBJ2-7 TRBD1 TRBV6-5 few CASSSGTGSYEQYF TGTGCCAGCAGTTCCGGGACAGGGAGCTACGAGCAGTACTTC
TRBJ2-5 NA TRBV5-4 NA CASSLGQMQETQYF TGTGCCAGCAGCCTTGGACAGATGCAAGAGACCCAGTACTTC
TRBJ2-2 NA TRBV20-1 NA CSARFTGELFF TGCAGTGCTAGATTCACCGGGGAGCTGTTTTTT
TRBJ1-5 NA TRBV2 NA CASTTAFNQPQHF TGTGCCAGCACGACAGCGTTTAATCAGCCCCAGCATTTT
TRBJ1-5 TRBD1 TRBV2 NA CASSRSGTDFSNQPQHF TGTGCCAGCAGCCGAAGTGGGACAGATTTTAGTAATCAGCCCCAGCATTTT
TRBJ2-3 TRBD2 TRBV2 NA CASSGLAMSGDTQYF TGTGCCAGCAGTGGACTAGCGATGTCGGGAGATACGCAGTATTTT
TRBJ2-1 TRBD2 TRBV29-1 few CSGAPRLAGAGEQFF TGCAGCGGGGCCCCACGGCTAGCGGGAGCTGGTGAGCAGTTCTTC
TRBJ1-1 NA TRBV23-1 few CASTQQGWNTEAFF TGCGCCAGCACTCAACAGGGTTGGAACACTGAAGCTTTCTTT
TRBJ1-2 TRBD1 TRBV4-1 NA CASSQDPQGTEGYTF TGCGCCAGCAGCCAAGATCCACAGGGGACTGAGGGCTACACCTTC
TRBJ2-5 TRBD1 TRBV19 few CASSTPGQPSAETQYF TGTGCCAGTAGTACACCGGGACAGCCATCAGCTGAGACCCAGTACTTC
TRBJ2-1 NA TRBV9 NA CASSVGLPNEQFF TGTGCCAGCAGCGTAGGGCTACCCAATGAGCAGTTCTTC
TRBJ1-1 TRBD1 TRBV6-5 NA CASSYDTRDRATAFF TGTGCCAGCAGTTACGACACGAGGGACAGGGCTACGGCTTTCTTT
TRBJ2-4 TRBD1 TRBV11-2 NA CASSLGNRGRDIQYF TGTGCCAGCAGCTTAGGAAACAGGGGGCGGGACATTCAGTACTTC
TRBJ2-3 TRBD2 TRBV5-1 few CASSPSGMGDTQYF TGCGCCAGCAGCCCGAGCGGGATGGGAGATACGCAGTATTTT
TRBJ2-3 TRBD2 TRBV19 NA CASSTSGLRKDTQYF TGTGCCAGTAGTACCTCGGGACTACGGAAAGATACGCAGTATTTT
TRBJ1-4 NA TRBV5-6 NA CASSSSGVEEKLFF TGTGCCAGCAGCTCGTCGGGGGTTGAGGAAAAACTGTTTTTT
TRBJ1-2 TRBD1 TRBV27 NA CASSTFYRGGRGYTF TGTGCCAGCAGTACCTTCTACAGGGGAGGTCGGGGCTACACCTTC
TRBJ1-1 NA TRBV28 NA CASSLSINTEAFF TGCGCCAGCAGTTTATCGATTAACACTGAAGCTTTCTTT
TRBJ2-5 NA TRBV9 NA CASSEGPGETQYF TGTGCCAGCAGCGAGGGCCCGGGAGAGACCCAGTACTTC
TRBJ2-6 NA TRBV6-5 NA CASSRLRSGANVLTF TGTGCCAGCAGCCGACTCAGATCTGGGGCCAACGTCCTGACTTTC
TRBJ2-7 NA TRBV2 NA CASSQESDYEQYF TGTGCCAGCAGTCAAGAGTCGGATTACGAGCAGTACTTC
TRBJ2-7 NA TRBV29-1 NA CSVDTSYEQYF TGCAGCGTCGACACCTCCTACGAGCAGTACTTC
TRBJ2-7 TRBD1 TRBV29-1 NA CSVTGISYEQYF TGCAGCGTGACAGGGATCTCCTACGAGCAGTACTTC
TRBJ2-7 TRBD2 TRBV9 NA CASSVGGVSYEQYF TGTGCCAGCAGCGTCGGGGGGGTCTCCTACGAGCAGTACTTC
TRBJ2-3 NA TRBV7-9 few CASSRRWGGCTDTQYF TGTGCCAGCAGCCGCAGGTGGGGTGGTTGCACAGATACGCAGTATTTT
TRBJ2-1 TRBD2 TRBV5-1 few CASSQGLAANEQFF TGCGCCAGCAGTCAGGGACTAGCAGCCAATGAGCAGTTCTTC
TRBJ1-1 NA TRBV7-9 NA CASSLVGGGNTEAFF TGTGCCAGCAGCTTAGTAGGAGGGGGGAACACTGAAGCTTTCTTT
TRBJ2-1 NA TRBV13 NA CASSSTGLHNEQFF TGTGCCAGCAGCTCCACAGGACTCCACAATGAGCAGTTCTTC
TRBJ2-3 TRBD2 TRBV27 NA CASRPSWVAGFTDTQYF TGTGCCAGCAGACCGTCATGGGTAGCGGGATTCACAGATACGCAGTATTTT
TRBJ1-5 TRBD1 TRBV6-6 NA CASGTGRPQHF TGTGCCAGCGGGACAGGGCGTCCCCAGCATTTT
TRBJ1-5 NA TRBV7-3 few CASSETEKSQAQHF TGTGCCAGCAGCGAGACAGAGAAAAGTCAGGCCCAGCATTTT
TRBJ2-7 NA TRBV5-1 few CASRRTEYYEQYF TGCGCCAGCCGCAGGACAGAGTACTACGAGCAGTACTTC
TRBJ1-1 TRBD1 TRBV19 NA CASGRQGGLNTEAFF TGTGCCAGTGGGAGACAGGGAGGATTGAACACTGAAGCTTTCTTT
TRBJ2-5 TRBD2 TRBV9 NA CASSVGGLAGSVGKTQYF TGTGCCAGCAGCGTAGGAGGGCTAGCGGGCTCCGTCGGGAAGACCCAGTACTTC
TRBJ2-7 NA TRBV15 few CATSRDWQGTYEQYF TGTGCCACCAGCAGAGATTGGCAGGGAACCTACGAGCAGTACTTC
TRBJ1-1 NA TRBV5-1 NA CASRIQGLNTEAFF TGCGCCAGCAGAATACAGGGCCTGAACACTGAAGCTTTCTTT
TRBJ2-3 TRBD2 TRBV4-1 NA CASSQVSLAGDDTQYF TGTGCCAGCAGCCAAGTCTCACTAGCGGGAGACGATACGCAGTATTTT
TRBJ2-7 NA TRBV29-1 NA CSVGEAEQYF TGCAGCGTGGGGGAAGCCGAGCAGTACTTC
TRBJ1-1 TRBD1 TRBV18 NA CASSLAGGGTEAFF TGTGCCAGCTCGCTGGCAGGGGGAGGAACTGAAGCTTTCTTT
TRBJ1-6 NA TRBV4-1 once CASSRINSPLHF TGCGCCAGCAGCCGGATTAATTCACCCCTCCACTTT
TRBJ2-7 TRBD1 TRBV6-6 few CASGGQGANYPNEQYF TGTGCCAGCGGGGGACAGGGGGCGAACTATCCGAACGAGCAGTACTTC